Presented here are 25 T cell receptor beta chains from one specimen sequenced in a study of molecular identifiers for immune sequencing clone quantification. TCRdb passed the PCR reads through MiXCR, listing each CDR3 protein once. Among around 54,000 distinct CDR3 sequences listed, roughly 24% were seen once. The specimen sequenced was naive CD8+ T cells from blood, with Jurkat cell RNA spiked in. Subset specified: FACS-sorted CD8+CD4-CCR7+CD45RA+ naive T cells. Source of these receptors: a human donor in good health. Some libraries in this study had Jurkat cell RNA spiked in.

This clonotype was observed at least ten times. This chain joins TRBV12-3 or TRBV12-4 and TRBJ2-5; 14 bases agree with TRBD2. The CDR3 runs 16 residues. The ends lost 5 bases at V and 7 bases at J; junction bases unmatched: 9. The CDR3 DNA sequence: TGTGCCAGCAGTCCGATGACTAGCGGGGGGGCAGGGACCCAGTACTTC. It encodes CASSPMTSGGAGTQYF.

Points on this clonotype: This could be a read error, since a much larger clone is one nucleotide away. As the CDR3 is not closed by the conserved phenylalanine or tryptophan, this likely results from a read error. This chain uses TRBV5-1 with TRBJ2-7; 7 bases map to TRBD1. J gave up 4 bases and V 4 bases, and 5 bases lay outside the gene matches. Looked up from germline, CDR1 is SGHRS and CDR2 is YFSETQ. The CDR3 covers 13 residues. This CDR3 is CASSINRGYEQYS. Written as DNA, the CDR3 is TGCGCCAGCAGCATCAACAGGGGTTACGAGCAGTACTCC.

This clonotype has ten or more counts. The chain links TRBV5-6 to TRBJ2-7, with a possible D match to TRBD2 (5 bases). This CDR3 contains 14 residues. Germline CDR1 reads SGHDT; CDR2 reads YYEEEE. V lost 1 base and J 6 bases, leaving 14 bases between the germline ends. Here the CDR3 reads CASSLWSSGFEQYF. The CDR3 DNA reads TGTGCCAGCAGCTTGTGGTCGTCGGGATTCGAGCAGTACTTC. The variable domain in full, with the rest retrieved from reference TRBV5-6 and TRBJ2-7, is DAGVTQSPTHLIKTRGQQVTLRCSPKSGHDTVSWYQQALGQGPQFIFQYYEEEERQRGNFPDRFSGHQFPNYSSELNVNALLLGDSALYLCASSLWSSGFEQYFGPGTRLTVT.

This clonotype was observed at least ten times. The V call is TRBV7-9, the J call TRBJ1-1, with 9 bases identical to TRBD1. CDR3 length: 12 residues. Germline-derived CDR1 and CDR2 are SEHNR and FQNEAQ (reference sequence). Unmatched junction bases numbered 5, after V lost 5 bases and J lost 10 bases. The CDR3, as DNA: TGTGCCAGCAGCCTTTCGGGACAGGGAGCTTTCTTT. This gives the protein CASSLSGQGAFF.

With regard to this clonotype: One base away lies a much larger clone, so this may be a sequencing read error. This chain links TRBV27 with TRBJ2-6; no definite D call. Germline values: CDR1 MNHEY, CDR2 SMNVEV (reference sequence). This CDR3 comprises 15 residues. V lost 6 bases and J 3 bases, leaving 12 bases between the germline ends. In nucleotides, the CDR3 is TGTGCCAGCAGCCCCCCCAGCTTTGGGGCCAACGTCCTGACTTTC. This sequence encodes CASSPPSFGANVLTF.

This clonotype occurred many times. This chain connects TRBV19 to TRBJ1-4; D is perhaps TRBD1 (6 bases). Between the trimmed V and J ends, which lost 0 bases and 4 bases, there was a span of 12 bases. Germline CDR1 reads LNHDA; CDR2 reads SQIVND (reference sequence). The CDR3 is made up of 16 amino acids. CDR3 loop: CASSIDWTEDNEKLFF. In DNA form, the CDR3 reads TGTGCCAGTAGTATAGATTGGACAGAAGATAATGAAAAACTGTTTTTT.

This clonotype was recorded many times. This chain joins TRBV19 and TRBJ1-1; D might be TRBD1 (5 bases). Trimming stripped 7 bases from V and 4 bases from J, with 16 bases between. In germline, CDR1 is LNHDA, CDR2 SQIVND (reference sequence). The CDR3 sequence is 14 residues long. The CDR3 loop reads CASIVGRAGTEAFF. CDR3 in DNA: TGTGCCAGTATTGTGGGCAGGGCCGGCACTGAAGCTTTCTTT.

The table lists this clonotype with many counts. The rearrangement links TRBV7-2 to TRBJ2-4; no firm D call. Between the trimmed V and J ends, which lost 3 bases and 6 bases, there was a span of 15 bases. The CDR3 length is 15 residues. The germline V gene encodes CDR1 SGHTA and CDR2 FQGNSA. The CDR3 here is CASSFLRLGGNIQYF. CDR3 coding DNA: TGTGCCAGCAGCTTTCTTCGTTTGGGCGGAAACATTCAGTACTTC.

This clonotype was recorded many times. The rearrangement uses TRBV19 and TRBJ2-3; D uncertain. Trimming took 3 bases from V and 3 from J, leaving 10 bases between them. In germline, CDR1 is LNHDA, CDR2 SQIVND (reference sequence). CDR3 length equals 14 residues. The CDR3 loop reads CASSILAYTDTQYF. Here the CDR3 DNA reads TGTGCCAGTAGTATCTTGGCTTATACAGATACGCAGTATTTT.

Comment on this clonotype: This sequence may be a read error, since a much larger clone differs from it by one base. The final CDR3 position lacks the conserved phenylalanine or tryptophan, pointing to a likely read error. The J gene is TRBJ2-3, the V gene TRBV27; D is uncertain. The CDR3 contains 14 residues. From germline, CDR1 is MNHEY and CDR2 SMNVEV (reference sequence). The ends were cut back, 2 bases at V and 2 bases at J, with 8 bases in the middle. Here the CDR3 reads CASSLQAPTDTQYS. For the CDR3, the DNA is TGTGCCAGCAGTTTACAGGCACCCACAGATACGCAGTATTCT.

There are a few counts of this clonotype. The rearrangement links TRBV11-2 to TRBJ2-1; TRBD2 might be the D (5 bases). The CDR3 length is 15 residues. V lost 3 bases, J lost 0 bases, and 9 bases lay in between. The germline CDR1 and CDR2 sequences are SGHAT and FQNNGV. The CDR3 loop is CASSFEGSSYNEQFF. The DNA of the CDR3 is TGTGCCAGCAGCTTCGAGGGTAGCTCCTACAATGAGCAGTTCTTC. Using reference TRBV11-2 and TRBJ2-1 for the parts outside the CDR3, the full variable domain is EAGVAQSPRYKIIEKRQSVAFWCNPISGHATLYWYQQILGQGPKLLIQFQNNGVVDDSQLPKDRFSAERLKGVDSTLKIQPAKLEDSAVYLCASSFEGSSYNEQFFGPGTRLTVL.

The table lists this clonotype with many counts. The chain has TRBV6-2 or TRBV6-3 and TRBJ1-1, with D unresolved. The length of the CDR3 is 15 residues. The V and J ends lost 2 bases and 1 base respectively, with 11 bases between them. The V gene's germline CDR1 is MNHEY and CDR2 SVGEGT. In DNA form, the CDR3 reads TGTGCCAGCAGTTACCTCGTCGGCGGGAACACTGAAGCTTTCTTT. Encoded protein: CASSYLVGGNTEAFF.

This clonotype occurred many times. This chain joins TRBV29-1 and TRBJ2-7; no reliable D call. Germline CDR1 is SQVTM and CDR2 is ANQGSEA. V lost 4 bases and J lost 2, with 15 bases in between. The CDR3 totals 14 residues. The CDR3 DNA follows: TGCAGCGTTGTTGGGCTAGACCAAGCCTACGAGCAGTACTTC. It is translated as CSVVGLDQAYEQYF.

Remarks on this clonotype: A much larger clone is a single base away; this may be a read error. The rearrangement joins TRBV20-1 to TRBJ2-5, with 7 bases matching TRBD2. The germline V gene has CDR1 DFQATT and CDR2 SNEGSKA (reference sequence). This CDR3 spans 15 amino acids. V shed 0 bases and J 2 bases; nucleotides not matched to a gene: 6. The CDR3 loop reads CSAREGGGPQETQYF. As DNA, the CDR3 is TGCAGTGCTAGAGAGGGGGGGGGACCACAAGAGACCCAGTACTTC.

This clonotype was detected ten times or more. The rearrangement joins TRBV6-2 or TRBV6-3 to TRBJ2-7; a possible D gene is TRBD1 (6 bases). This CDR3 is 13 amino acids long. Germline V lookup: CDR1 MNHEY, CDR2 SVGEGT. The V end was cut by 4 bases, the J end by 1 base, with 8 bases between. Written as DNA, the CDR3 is TGTGCCAGCAGTTTTACAGGGTCCTACGAGCAGTACTTC. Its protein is CASSFTGSYEQYF.

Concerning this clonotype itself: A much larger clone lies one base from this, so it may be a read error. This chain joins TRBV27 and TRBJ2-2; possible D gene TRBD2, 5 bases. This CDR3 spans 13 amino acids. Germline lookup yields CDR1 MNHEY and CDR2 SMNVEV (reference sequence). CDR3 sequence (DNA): TGTGCCAGCAGTTTAAGGAACACCGGGGAGCTGGTTTTT. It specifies CASSLRNTGELVF.

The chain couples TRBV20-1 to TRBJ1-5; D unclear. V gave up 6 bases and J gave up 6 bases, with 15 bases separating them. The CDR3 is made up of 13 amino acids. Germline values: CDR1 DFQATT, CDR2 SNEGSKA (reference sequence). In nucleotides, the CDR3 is TGCAGTGCGGGGATGGAGGGATTTCAGCCCCAGCATTTT. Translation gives CSAGMEGFQPQHF.

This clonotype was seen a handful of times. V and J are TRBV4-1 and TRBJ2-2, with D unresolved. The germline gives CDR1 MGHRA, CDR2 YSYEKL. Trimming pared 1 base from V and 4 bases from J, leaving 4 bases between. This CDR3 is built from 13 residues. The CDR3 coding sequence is TGCGCCAGCAGCCAAGGAGCCACCGGGGAGCTGTTTTTT. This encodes CASSQGATGELFF.

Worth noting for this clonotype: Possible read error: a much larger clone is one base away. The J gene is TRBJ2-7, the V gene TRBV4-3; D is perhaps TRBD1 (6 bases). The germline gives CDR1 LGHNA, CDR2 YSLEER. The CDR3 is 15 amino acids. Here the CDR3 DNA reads TGCCCCAGCAGCCAAGATGGGGGCCCAGAAGACGAGCAGTACTTC. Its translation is CPSSQDGGPEDEQYF.

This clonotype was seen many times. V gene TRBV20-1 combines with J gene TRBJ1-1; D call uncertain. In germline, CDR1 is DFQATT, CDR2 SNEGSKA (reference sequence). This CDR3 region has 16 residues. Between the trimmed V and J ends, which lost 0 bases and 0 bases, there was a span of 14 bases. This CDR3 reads CSARDWVLRLNTEAFF. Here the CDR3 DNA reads TGCAGTGCTAGAGATTGGGTGCTGCGACTGAACACTGAAGCTTTCTTT.

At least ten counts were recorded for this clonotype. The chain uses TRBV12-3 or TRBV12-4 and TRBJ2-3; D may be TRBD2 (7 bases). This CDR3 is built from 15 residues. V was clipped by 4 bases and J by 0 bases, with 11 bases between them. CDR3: CASSSGGTSTDTQYF. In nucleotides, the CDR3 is TGTGCCAGCAGTTCGGGGGGCACTAGCACAGATACGCAGTATTTT.

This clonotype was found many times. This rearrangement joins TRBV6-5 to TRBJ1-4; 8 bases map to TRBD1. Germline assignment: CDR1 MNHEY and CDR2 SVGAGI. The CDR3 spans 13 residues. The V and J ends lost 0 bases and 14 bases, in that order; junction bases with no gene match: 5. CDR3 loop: CASSYSGQDVLFF. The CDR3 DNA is TGTGCCAGCAGTTACTCGGGACAGGATGTTCTGTTTTTT.

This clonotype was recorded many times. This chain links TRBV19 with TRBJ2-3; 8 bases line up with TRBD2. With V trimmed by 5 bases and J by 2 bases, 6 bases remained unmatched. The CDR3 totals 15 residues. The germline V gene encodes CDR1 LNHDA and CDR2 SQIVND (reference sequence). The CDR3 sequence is CASSAYSGTTDTQYF. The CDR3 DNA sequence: TGTGCCAGTAGTGCCTATAGCGGGACCACAGATACGCAGTATTTT.

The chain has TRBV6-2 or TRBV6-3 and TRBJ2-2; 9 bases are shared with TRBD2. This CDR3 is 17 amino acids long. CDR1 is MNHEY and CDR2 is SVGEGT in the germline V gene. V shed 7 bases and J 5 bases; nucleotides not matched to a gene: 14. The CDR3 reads CASTLTLAGVITGELFF. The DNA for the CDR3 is TGTGCCAGCACCCTAACCTTAGCGGGAGTTATTACCGGGGAGCTGTTTTTT.

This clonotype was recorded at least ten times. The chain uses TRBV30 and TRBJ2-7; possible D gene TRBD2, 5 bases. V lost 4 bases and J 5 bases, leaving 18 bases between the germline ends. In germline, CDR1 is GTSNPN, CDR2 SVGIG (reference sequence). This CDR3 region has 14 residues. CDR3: CAWTAPGTRNEQYF. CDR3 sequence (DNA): TGTGCCTGGACAGCACCGGGAACCCGGAACGAGCAGTACTTC.